This T cell receptor (beta chain) was sequenced for a study of identical twins. V lost 8 bases to trimming and J lost 1 base, with 11 bases between them. The V gene's germline CDR1 is MGHDK and CDR2 SYGVNS. The CDR3 extends over 14 amino acids. This clonotype has a count of ten or more. TCRdb analysed the 5' RACE reads with MiXCR anew, one entry per CDR3 protein. The table has 300,000 to 400,000 distinct CDR3 sequences, roughly 9% seen once; the top ten hold under 10%. Sequencing input: naive T cells sorted from blood. The source of this sequence is a woman in her forties or fifties in good health. The chain carries TRBV25-1 and TRBJ2-2, with D perhaps matching TRBD2 (7 bases). The CDR3 coding sequence is TGTGCCAGCGCGAGGGGGGGGAACACCGGGGAGCTGTTTTTT. Amino acid sequence: CASARGGNTGELFF.